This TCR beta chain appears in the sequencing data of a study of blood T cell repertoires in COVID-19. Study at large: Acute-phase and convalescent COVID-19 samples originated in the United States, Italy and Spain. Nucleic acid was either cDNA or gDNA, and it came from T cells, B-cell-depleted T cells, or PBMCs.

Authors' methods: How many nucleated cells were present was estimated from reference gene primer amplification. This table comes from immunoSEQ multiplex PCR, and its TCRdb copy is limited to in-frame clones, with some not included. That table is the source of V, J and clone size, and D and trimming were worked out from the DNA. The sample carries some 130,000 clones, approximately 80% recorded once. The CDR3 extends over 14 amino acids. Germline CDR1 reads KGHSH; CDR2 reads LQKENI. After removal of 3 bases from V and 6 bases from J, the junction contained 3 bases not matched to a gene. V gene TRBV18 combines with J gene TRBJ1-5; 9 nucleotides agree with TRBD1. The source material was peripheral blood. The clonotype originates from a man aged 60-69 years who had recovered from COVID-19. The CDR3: CASSPGDRAQPQHF. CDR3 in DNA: TGTGCCAGCTCACCGGGGGACAGGGCTCAGCCCCAGCATTTT.